This TCR beta chain stems from a study of glioma-infiltrating T cells. Study outcomes and limitations: Very few CDR3 sequences were shared between tissue and blood. Above-expected tissue-blood divergence occurred in all gliomas, most in low-grade ones.

Germline CDR1 reads LNHDA; CDR2 reads SQIVND (reference sequence). The CDR3 spans 15 residues. V was clipped by 6 bases and J by 2 bases, with 14 bases between them. This clonotype has a count of ten or more. Its antigen is not identified. The iRepertoire nested amplicon-rescue multiplex PCR amplified TCR alpha and beta CDR3s from RNA. One-step reverse transcription and amplification started from roughly 100-400 ng of tissue mRNA or PBMC total RNA. TCRdb recomputed calls from the multiplex PCR reads with MiXCR, one row per CDR3 protein. The sample has roughly 100,000 distinct CDR3 sequences, about 40% seen once.

The rearrangement uses TRBV19 and TRBJ1-5; D gene ambiguous. The sample comprised glioma tissue, nonneoplastic brain tissue, or PBMCs (not recorded which). The TCR originated in a human donor with low-grade glioma or glioblastoma, undergoing nonglioma brain surgery, or in good health (not recorded which). The CDR3 sequence: CASRGRGHGNQPQHF. Written as DNA, the CDR3 is TGTGCCAGTAGGGGTAGAGGGCACGGCAATCAGCCCCAGCATTTT.